This TCR beta chain is drawn from a study of cytomegalovirus exposure and HLA in healthy donors. J lost 4 bases, V lost 6 bases, and 13 bases had no gene match. The CDR3 totals 17 residues. Per the germline V gene, CDR1 is ENHRY and CDR2 is SYGVKD. PCR involved 60 Vbeta and 13 Jbeta primers. The assay was immunoSEQ multiplex PCR, and TCRdb's table has in-frame clones only and misses some. The sample features some 70,000 clones, with over 4.5% in its top ten. This sequence was found in a man between 35 and 55 years old in good health and CMV-seronegative. The chain has TRBV10-3 and TRBJ2-3, with 10 bases matching TRBD2. Sequencing was carried out using PBMCs. The chain's CDR3 is CAISDFNLAGVADTQYF. CDR3 DNA: TGTGCCATCAGCGACTTTAATCTAGCGGGAGTGGCAGATACGCAGTATTTT.